Reported below is one T cell receptor beta chain. The antigen is unknown. Using immunoSEQ multiplex PCR, the repertoire was profiled, and TCRdb retains in-frame clones only, with some absent. The sample records some 2.4 million clones, 80% to 95% being singletons. This entry belongs to a study of shared clonotypes between healthy human individuals. Across the whole study: Participating donors consisted of a couple of women and a few men aged 18 to 49.

Looked up from germline, CDR1 is SNHLY and CDR2 is FYNNEI. The CDR3 consists of 11 residues. V was clipped by 4 bases and J by 10 bases, with 7 bases between them. Overall study findings and caveats: The expectation was that sequencing depth would affect clonotype sharing among donors. Shared clonotypes across all four donors exceeded non-shared ones in generation probability.

Source material: naive CD4+ T cells from PBMCs. Subset specified: CD45RA+ positively selected. The origin of this receptor is a man aged 18-30 years in good health. Some clones in this sample may be carry-over from other donors' samples. The V call is TRBV2, the J call TRBJ2-2; no firm D call. The CDR3 here is CASSGFAELFF. CDR3 sequence (DNA): TGTGCCAGCAGTGGCTTCGCGGAGCTGTTTTTT.